The present entry profiles one T cell receptor (beta chain) with its context. The data originate from a study of shared T cell receptors in the human thymus. Sequencing used immunoSEQ multiplex PCR; TCRdb keeps in-frame clones, though not all of them. Of more than 550,000 clones listed, around 87% are singletons. This sample was also put to use in a study of human thymus T cells. That report notes: Having surgery to correct congenital heart defects, healthy Finnish infants acted as the donors. Use of V and J genes seemed skewed within the thymic and blood repertoires.

Sequenced material: thymocytes. This TCR derives from a boy younger than two with a congenital heart defect.

The chain's CDR3 is CASSYTRSIGGAVDEQFF. For the CDR3, the DNA is TGTGCCAGCAGCTATACCCGGTCTATCGGGGGGGCAGTTGATGAGCAGTTCTTC. V is TRBV7-6 and J is TRBJ2-1, with 8 nucleotides matching TRBD2. The CDR3 runs 18 residues. The V gene's germline CDR1 is SGHVS and CDR2 FNYEAQ. The V and J ends lost 4 bases and 8 bases, in that order; junction bases with no gene match: 19.